These 10 T cell receptor beta chains came from one sample sequenced in a study of T-cell memory formation after mild COVID-19. Using its own MiXCR run on the 5' RACE reads, TCRdb lists one record per CDR3 protein. The profile shows roughly 620,000 distinct CDR3 sequences, around 17% of them singletons. Sequenced: PBMCs or a T cell subset sorted from them (not recorded which). The receptors originated from an adult woman who had mild COVID-19 (a few samples of this study predate the infection). Cell type and time point are not known.

This sequence joins TRBV4-3 and TRBJ1-5; D possibly corresponds to TRBD1 (5 bases). Germline values: CDR1 LGHNA, CDR2 YSLEER. The CDR3 extends over 16 amino acids. Trimming pared 0 bases from V and 1 base from J, leaving 10 bases between. The CDR3 sequence is CASSQEGGASNQPQHF. CDR3 nucleotide sequence: TGCGCCAGCAGCCAAGAGGGAGGGGCCAGCAATCAGCCCCAGCATTTT.

Comments on this clonotype: The junction and the germline gene differ at one end; a read error may be behind it. The V and J genes are TRBV20-1 and TRBJ1-2, with TRBD1 matching over 8 bases. This CDR3 is built from 13 residues. Looked up from germline, CDR1 is DFQATT and CDR2 is SNEGSKA (reference sequence). The CDR3 loop reads CSAGESTGDGYTF. In DNA, the CDR3 is TGCAGTGCTGGAGAGTCGACAGGGGACGGCTACACCTTC.

The chain employs TRBV2 and TRBJ2-2; D gene uncertain. The CDR3 loop spans 14 amino acids. Germline V gene lookup returns CDR1 SNHLY and CDR2 FYNNEI. Trimming left V 0 bases short and J 3 bases short, with 5 bases between. The CDR3 spells CASSEALYTGELFF. For the CDR3, the DNA is TGTGCCAGCAGTGAAGCGCTCTACACCGGGGAGCTGTTTTTT.

V gene TRBV5-1 combines with J gene TRBJ2-2; tentative D call: TRBD2 (6 bases). V was cut by 4 bases and J by 2 bases, with 18 bases left in between. CDR1 and CDR2 from the germline V gene are SGHRS and YFSETQ. This CDR3 is 17 amino acids long. The CDR3 DNA is TGCGCCAGCAGCCGAGGCTCCGGGACTCTTAACACCGGGGAGCTGTTTTTT. It translates to CASSRGSGTLNTGELFF.

The V gene is TRBV5-1, the J gene TRBJ2-3, with 8 bases fitting TRBD2. J lost 4 bases, V lost 6 bases, and 7 bases had no gene match. Germline V CDR1 and CDR2: SGHRS, YFSETQ. The CDR3 has 14 amino acids. CDR3 protein: CASTPGGGADTQYF. The CDR3 DNA is TGCGCCAGCACCCCGGGAGGGGGGGCAGATACGCAGTATTTT.

This chain links TRBV18 with TRBJ2-7; maybe TRBD1 (6 bases). CDR3 length: 15 amino acids. V dropped 0 bases and J dropped 0 bases, with 9 bases sitting between them. In germline, CDR1 is KGHSH, CDR2 LQKENI. Written as DNA, the CDR3 is TGTGCCAGCTCACCACCCGACAGGAGCTCCTACGAGCAGTACTTC. It yields the protein CASSPPDRSSYEQYF.

The chain joins TRBV7-9 to TRBJ2-7; D not certain. CDR1 and CDR2 (germline): SEHNR, FQNEAQ (reference sequence). CDR3 length: 14 amino acids. Trimming left V 5 bases short and J 6 bases short, with 17 bases between. The CDR3: CASSVGSGASEQYF. CDR3 bases: TGTGCCAGCAGCGTAGGAAGTGGAGCAAGCGAGCAGTACTTC.

Only a few counts were recorded for this clonotype. V gene TRBV12-3 or TRBV12-4 combines with J gene TRBJ2-7; 7 nucleotides align to TRBD1. CDR3 length equals 14 residues. V dropped 6 bases and J dropped 2; count of bases not matched to a gene: 7. The CDR3 bases are TGTGCCAGCAGCCGGGACAGACAAGCCTACGAGCAGTACTTC. The encoded protein is CASSRDRQAYEQYF.

This clonotype was recorded a few times. The chain employs TRBV6-5 and TRBJ2-7, with 7 bases that match TRBD1. This CDR3 region has 17 residues. After removal of 0 bases from V and 3 bases from J, the junction contained 11 bases not matched to a gene. Germline-derived CDR1 and CDR2 are MNHEY and SVGAGI. CDR3 loop: CASSYSGWDSPFYEQYF. As DNA, the CDR3 is TGTGCCAGCAGTTACTCTGGCTGGGACAGTCCTTTCTACGAGCAGTACTTC.

A few counts support this clonotype. The chain employs TRBV29-1 and TRBJ2-5; D is undetermined. Looked up from germline, CDR1 is SQVTM and CDR2 is ANQGSEA. Trimming removed 0 bases from V and 9 bases from J, with 11 bases in between. The CDR3 runs 12 residues. CDR3 in amino acids: CSVEDSIRAQYF. CDR3 nucleotide sequence: TGCAGCGTTGAAGACTCTATCCGGGCCCAGTACTTC.